This entry lists 32 T cell receptor beta chains sequenced from one sample in a study of blood T cell repertoires in COVID-19. The method was immunoSEQ multiplex PCR; TCRdb's version includes in-frame clones alone and lacks a portion of them. The sample contains about 76,000 clones, around 74% of which appear only once. Sequenced material: peripheral blood. These receptors were taken from a man between 65 and 79 years old with acute or convalescent COVID-19.

The chain is built from TRBV5-6 and TRBJ1-1; the D is unclear. CDR1 and CDR2 (germline): SGHDT, YYEEEE. The CDR3 is made up of 15 amino acids. The V gene lost 0 bases and the J gene lost 13 bases, with 22 bases spanning the gap. The CDR3 region has the DNA TGTGCCAGCAGCTTGGTTATGAGTCCCGGCCGGGTAAGTTTCTTT. It translates to CASSLVMSPGRVSFF. The full variable domain, with the rest looked up from reference TRBV5-6 and TRBJ1-1, is DAGVTQSPTHLIKTRGQQVTLRCSPKSGHDTVSWYQQALGQGPQFIFQYYEEEERQRGNFPDRFSGHQFPNYSSELNVNALLLGDSALYLCASSLVMSPGRVSFFGQGTRLTVV.

This rearrangement joins TRBV29-1 to TRBJ2-7, with 8 bases matching TRBD2. The germline V gene encodes CDR1 SQVTM and CDR2 ANQGSEA. There are 13 residues in the CDR3. The trim removed 4 bases at V and 2 bases at J, leaving 4 bases unmatched. This CDR3 is CSVGDSGTYEQYF. The CDR3, as DNA: TGCAGCGTTGGAGATAGCGGGACCTACGAGCAGTACTTC.

This clone is a singleton in its sample. The V and J genes are TRBV29-1 and TRBJ2-2, with 9 bases that match TRBD1. The CDR3 spans 13 residues. Germline values: CDR1 SQVTM, CDR2 ANQGSEA. V gave up 6 bases and J gave up 6 bases; unmatched junction bases: 5. CDR3 DNA: TGCAGCGTAGGGGACAGGGCTGCCGGGGAGCTGTTTTTT. Encoded protein: CSVGDRAAGELFF.

This clone was observed a single time. The chain employs TRBV5-1 and TRBJ1-1, with D unclear. Germline CDR1 and CDR2: SGHRS and YFSETQ. The CDR3 runs to 14 residues. Trimming stripped 0 bases from V and 3 bases from J, with 9 bases between. CDR3 amino acids: CASSLGQRHTEAFF. The CDR3, as DNA: TGCGCCAGCAGCTTGGGGCAGCGGCACACTGAAGCTTTCTTT.

This clone was counted between two and nine times. The V gene is TRBV7-9, the J gene TRBJ2-1, with a weak D call TRBD2 (6 bases). The CDR3 totals 14 residues. Per the germline V gene, CDR1 is SEHNR and CDR2 is FQNEAQ (reference sequence). The V end was cut by 4 bases, the J end by 3 bases, with 10 bases between. The CDR3 DNA reads TGTGCCAGCAGCTCCGTTAGCGGCTACAATGAGCAGTTCTTC. Translating it yields CASSSVSGYNEQFF.

V and J are TRBV5-3 and TRBJ2-5; a possible D gene is TRBD1 (6 bases). TRBV5-3 is reported as an ORF; its role is uncertain. This CDR3 contains 15 residues. V shed 3 bases and J shed 5 bases, with 17 bases lying between them. The DNA of the CDR3 is TGTGCCAGAAGCTCCGGGACAAGGGCCCAGGAGACCCAGTACTTC. It translates to CARSSGTRAQETQYF.

This chain connects TRBV5-4 to TRBJ2-3, with a possible D match to TRBD1 (6 bases). The CDR3 contains 14 residues. Germline-derived CDR1 and CDR2 are SGHNT and YYREEE (reference sequence). V was cut by 3 bases and J by 1 base, with 9 bases left in between. CDR3 region: CASSSAGGTDTQYF. CDR3 in DNA: TGTGCCAGCAGCTCGGCAGGGGGCACAGATACGCAGTATTTT. Full variable domain (rest looked up from reference TRBV5-4 and TRBJ2-3): ETGVTQSPTHLIKTRGQQVTLRCSSQSGHNTVSWYQQALGQGPQFIFQYYREEENGRGNFPPRFSGLQFPNYSSELNVNALELDDSALYLCASSSAGGTDTQYFGPGTRLTVL.

The rearrangement joins TRBV6-5 to TRBJ1-1, with 9 bases lining up with TRBD1. With 2 bases clipped from V and 11 bases from J, the junction kept 6 bases outside the gene matches. This CDR3 is built from 13 residues. From germline, CDR1 is MNHEY and CDR2 SVGAGI. The CDR3 sequence is CASSYRGQGAAFF. CDR3 coding DNA: TGTGCCAGCAGTTACAGGGGACAGGGCGCGGCTTTCTTT.

V is TRBV7-2 and J is TRBJ2-7, with D possibly matching TRBD1 (5 bases). Germline CDR1 is SGHTA and CDR2 is FQGNSA. The ends were cut back, 3 bases at V and 7 bases at J, with 13 bases in the middle. CDR3 length: 13 residues. The CDR3: CASSLLGAGEQYF. The CDR3 region has the DNA TGTGCCAGCAGCTTGTTAGGGGCTGGGGAGCAGTACTTC.

The rearrangement uses TRBV2 and TRBJ1-2, with TRBD1 matching 7 bases. The CDR3 loop spans 14 amino acids. CDR1 and CDR2 from the germline V gene are SNHLY and FYNNEI. Unmatched junction bases numbered 10, after V lost 4 bases and J lost 8 bases. The DNA for the CDR3 is TGTGCCAGCAGTGTTGAGGAGGGGGCGCGAGGCTACACCTTC. Translation: CASSVEEGARGYTF.

This clone was found many times. The rearrangement links TRBV7-9 to TRBJ2-7, with a tentative D call TRBD2 (6 bases). This CDR3 has 13 residues. From germline, CDR1 is SEHNR and CDR2 FQNEAQ (reference sequence). V was cut by 0 bases and J by 6 bases, with 9 bases left in between. CDR3 in DNA: TGTGCCAGCAGCTTAGCGGGGACTGGCGAGCAGTACTTC. This sequence encodes CASSLAGTGEQYF. Variable domain in full (rest from reference TRBV7-9 and TRBJ2-7): DTGVSQNPRHKITKRGQNVTFRCDPISEHNRLYWYRQTLGQGPEFLTYFQNEAQLEKSRLLSDRFSAERPKGSFSTLEIQRTEQGDSAMYLCASSLAGTGEQYFGPGTRLTVT.

The table lists this clone with a few counts. The chain combines TRBV3-1 (or the pseudogene TRBV3-2) with TRBJ2-1, with 7 bases identical to TRBD2. The CDR3 is 16 residues long. Unmatched junction bases numbered 8, after V lost 5 bases and J lost 1 base. The germline gives CDR1 LGHDT, CDR2 YNNKEL (reference sequence). CDR3 in amino acids: CASSFSRDYSYNEQFF. In nucleotides, the CDR3 is TGTGCCAGCAGCTTTTCCCGGGACTATTCCTACAATGAGCAGTTCTTC.

The chain recombines TRBV19 with TRBJ1-4; D remains unclear. The germline V and J ends were trimmed by 5 bases and 4 bases, with 11 bases remaining between them. Looked up from germline, CDR1 is LNHDA and CDR2 is SQIVND (reference sequence). The CDR3 contains 14 residues. The CDR3 DNA is TGTGCCAGTAGTCCATTGACGGGTAATGAAAAACTGTTTTTT. Translating gives CASSPLTGNEKLFF. Combining the CDR3 with reference TRBV19 and TRBJ1-4 gives the whole variable domain DGGITQSPKYLFRKEGQNVTLSCEQNLNHDAMYWYRQDPGQGLRLIYYSQIVNDFQKGDIAEGYSVSREKKESFPLTVTSAQKNPTAFYLCASSPLTGNEKLFFGSGTQLSVL.

The chain couples TRBV10-3 to TRBJ1-1; 9 nucleotides align to TRBD1. Trimming took 5 bases from V and 1 from J; bases not matched to a gene: 5. Germline CDR1 ENHRY, CDR2 SYGVKD. CDR3 length: 15 residues. The CDR3, as DNA: TGTGCCATCAGTTTCATGGGACAGGGGAACACTGAAGCTTTCTTT. This codes for CAISFMGQGNTEAFF.

The gene calls are TRBV7-3 and TRBJ2-3; the D gene is possibly TRBD1 (6 bases). Germline lookup yields CDR1 SGHTA and CDR2 FQGTGA. Trimming left V 9 bases short and J 4 bases short, with 14 bases between. The CDR3 is 13 residues long. The CDR3 DNA reads as TGTGCCAGTGCAACAGGGTCGGCAGATACGCAGTATTTT. Amino acids: CASATGSADTQYF. Drawing the rest from reference TRBV7-3 and TRBJ2-3, the complete variable domain is GAGVSQTPSNKVTEKGKYVELRCDPISGHTALYWYRQSLGQGPEFLIYFQGTGAADDSGLPNDRFFAVRPEGSVSTLKIQRTERGDSAVYLCASATGSADTQYFGPGTRLTVL.

The J gene is TRBJ2-3, the V gene TRBV29-1; TRBD1 might be the D (6 bases). The CDR3 has 11 residues. Per germline, CDR1 SQVTM and CDR2 ANQGSEA. V was cut by 5 bases and J by 4 bases, with 7 bases left in between. The CDR3 coding sequence is TGCAGCGTTCAGGGGCCAGATACGCAGTATTTT. Translated: CSVQGPDTQYF.

CDR3: CASSWQGVGEKLFF. In nucleotides, the CDR3 is TGTGCCAGCAGTTGGCAGGGGGTAGGGGAAAAACTGTTTTTT. The rearrangement links TRBV19 to TRBJ1-4; 7 bases fit TRBD1. Germline V lookup: CDR1 LNHDA, CDR2 SQIVND (reference sequence). V was clipped by 9 bases and J by 8 bases; unmatched bases: 12. The CDR3 runs to 14 residues.

This clone was seen a few times. The gene calls are TRBV5-3 and TRBJ2-5; 9 nucleotides align to TRBD1. TRBV5-3 is recorded as an ORF, its role being uncertain. CDR3 length: 18 residues. The junction had 13 bases not matched to a gene; V was cut back by 4 bases and J by 0 bases. The CDR3 sequence is CARSLNRQGGGHQETQYF. The CDR3, as DNA: TGTGCCAGAAGCCTAAATCGACAGGGGGGAGGGCACCAAGAGACCCAGTACTTC.

This clone was seen a handful of times. V and J are TRBV23-1 and TRBJ2-7; 8 bases line up with TRBD1. TRBV23-1 is identified as an open reading frame with a role that is uncertain. There are 13 residues in the CDR3. Unmatched junction bases numbered 3, after V lost 6 bases and J lost 2 bases. The CDR3 DNA is TGCGCCAGCAGGGAGACAGGGGCCTACGAGCAGTACTTC. It codes for CASRETGAYEQYF.

This clone was recorded once. The chain couples TRBV2 to TRBJ2-3; possibly TRBD2 for D (6 bases). Germline CDR1 and CDR2: SNHLY and FYNNEI. Trimming left V 4 bases short and J 5 bases short, with 13 bases between. The CDR3 is made up of 14 amino acids. Written as DNA, the CDR3 is TGTGCCAGCAGTGGGGACTCCCCGGTAGATACGCAGTATTTT. Translation: CASSGDSPVDTQYF.

The rearrangement links TRBV6-5 to TRBJ2-3; no reliable D call. The CDR3 extends over 12 amino acids. Germline values: CDR1 MNHEY, CDR2 SVGAGI. The V and J ends lost 6 bases and 2 bases respectively, with 6 bases between them. In DNA form, the CDR3 reads TGTGCCAGCAGCGGTTACACAGATACGCAGTATTTT. Residues: CASSGYTDTQYF.

The rearrangement uses TRBV10-3 and TRBJ1-1; 8 positions match TRBD1. J gave up 3 bases and V 6 bases, and 9 bases lay outside the gene matches. CDR3 length: 15 residues. Germline CDR1 reads ENHRY; CDR2 reads SYGVKD. This CDR3 reads CAIRPQGASDTEAFF. CDR3 DNA sequence: TGTGCCATCAGACCCCAGGGGGCGAGTGACACTGAAGCTTTCTTT.

This sequence joins TRBV7-2 and TRBJ1-2; D unclear. Germline assignment: CDR1 SGHTA and CDR2 FQGNSA. The CDR3 loop spans 13 amino acids. The germline V and J ends were trimmed by 2 bases and 6 bases, with 10 bases remaining between them. The DNA for the CDR3 is TGTGCCAGCAGCTTAAACTGGTCCGATGGCTACACCTTC. Protein product: CASSLNWSDGYTF.

The chain carries TRBV7-6 and TRBJ2-5, with 10 positions matching TRBD1. With 1 base clipped from V and 2 bases from J, the junction kept 7 bases outside the gene matches. In germline, CDR1 is SGHVS, CDR2 FNYEAQ. The CDR3 loop spans 17 amino acids. The CDR3 DNA reads as TGTGCCAGCAGCTTAGAAGGGACAGGGGTTTTTCAAGAGACCCAGTACTTC. It specifies CASSLEGTGVFQETQYF.

The chain links TRBV14 to TRBJ2-5, with 8 bases aligning to TRBD1. J lost 1 base, V lost 5 bases, and 3 bases had no gene match. CDR1 and CDR2 (germline): SGHDN, FVKESK. The CDR3 is 14 residues long. The DNA of the CDR3 is TGTGCCAGCAGCAAGGACAGGGTCCAAGAGACCCAGTACTTC. It is translated as CASSKDRVQETQYF. The variable domain in full, with the rest retrieved from reference TRBV14 and TRBJ2-5, is EAGVTQFPSHSVIEKGQTVTLRCDPISGHDNLYWYRRVMGKEIKFLLHFVKESKQDESGMPNNRFLAERTGGTYSTLKVQPAELEDSGVYFCASSKDRVQETQYFGPGTRLLVL.

The chain carries TRBV7-9 and TRBJ1-1; D not resolved. The CDR3 runs 11 residues. Germline CDR1 and CDR2: SEHNR and FQNEAQ (reference sequence). Trimming took 10 bases from V and 7 from J, leaving 13 bases between them. CDR3 region: CAIGRGYEAFF. DNA of the CDR3: TGTGCCATCGGGAGAGGATATGAAGCTTTCTTT.

This clone has just a few counts. V usage is TRBV28 and J usage is TRBJ2-7; 10 bases match TRBD1. J gave up 6 bases and V 9 bases, and 26 bases lay outside the gene matches. Germline V gene lookup returns CDR1 MDHEN and CDR2 SYDVKM. The CDR3 has 19 amino acids. CDR3 in amino acids: CARSQGGQGYPGPAAEQYF. The CDR3 DNA reads as TGTGCCAGATCTCAAGGGGGACAGGGGTACCCCGGGCCTGCGGCCGAGCAGTACTTC.

J is TRBJ1-1 and V is TRBV6-5, with D unresolved. The CDR3 totals 13 residues. Per the germline V gene, CDR1 is MNHEY and CDR2 is SVGAGI. Trimming left V 5 bases short and J 5 bases short, with 12 bases between. The CDR3 DNA is TGTGCCAGCAGTCCCCCGGGGAGGACTGAAGCTTTCTTT. It codes for CASSPPGRTEAFF.

The table lists this clone with a few counts. The chain combines TRBV28 with TRBJ1-2; TRBD1 matches at 8 bases. Germline V gives CDR1 MDHEN, CDR2 SYDVKM. CDR3 size: 14 residues. The ends lost 6 bases at V and 8 bases at J; junction bases unmatched: 11. CDR3 nucleotide sequence: TGTGCCAGCAGCGACAGGGGCGAATGGTCCGGCTACACCTTC. This translates into CASSDRGEWSGYTF.

Concerning this clone itself: Within the sample, other DNA sequences also encode this same CDR3. V gene TRBV12-3 or TRBV12-4 combines with J gene TRBJ1-1; maybe TRBD1 (5 bases). This CDR3 comprises 13 residues. V lost 0 bases and J 4 bases, leaving 6 bases between the germline ends. The CDR3 DNA follows: TGTGCCAGCAGTTTAGCAAGGGGCACTGAAGCTTTCTTT. Translated: CASSLARGTEAFF.

The chain is built from TRBV5-4 and TRBJ2-1; 7 positions agree with TRBD2. V gave up 0 bases and J gave up 4 bases; unmatched junction bases: 1. CDR3 length equals 14 residues. The V gene's germline CDR1 is SGHNT and CDR2 YYREEE (reference sequence). CDR3: CASSLGGGYNEQFF. The CDR3 region has the DNA TGTGCCAGCAGCTTGGGGGGGGGTTACAATGAGCAGTTCTTC.

J is TRBJ1-5 and V is TRBV6-5; 9 bases line up with TRBD1. Germline V CDR1 and CDR2: MNHEY, SVGAGI. Trimming at V came to 10 bases and at J to 4 bases, leaving 5 bases not matched to a gene. There are 13 residues in the CDR3. This chain's CDR3 is CATRGQGNQPQHF. The CDR3 bases are TGTGCCACCAGAGGACAGGGGAATCAGCCCCAGCATTTT.